This entry is about one TCR beta chain. Individuals aged about 18 to 100 years were recruited from 24 US areas. Membership in each cohort depended on participant-reported clinical history. Exposed participants encountered a COVID-19 case during the 2 weeks preceding study entry. The authors' processing: Amplification from reference gene primers served as the basis for estimated nucleated cell counts. The data were produced by immunoSEQ multiplex PCR, yet TCRdb's version contains in-frame clones alone and is incomplete. V, J and clone size reflect that table, while D and trimming were determined from the DNA. The data show about 260,000 clones, about nine tenths seen once. This entry belongs to a study of blood T cell repertoires in COVID-19. The receptor comes from a man aged 50-59 years who had been exposed to COVID-19. Sequenced: PBMCs or T cells enriched from blood (not recorded which).

DNA for the CDR3: TGTGCCAGCAGCCAAACACGGCGGGGCTTCTCTGGGGCCAACGTCCTGACTTTC. Translation: CASSQTRRGFSGANVLTF. V gene TRBV11-2 combines with J gene TRBJ2-6; tentatively, D is TRBD2 (6 bases). In germline, CDR1 is SGHAT, CDR2 FQNNGV. V was shortened by 5 bases and J by 0 bases, with 17 bases between the two germline ends. The CDR3 contains 18 residues.